Here is one T cell receptor beta chain with its context. The data stem from a study of blood T cell repertoires in COVID-19. At the level of the study: Sources were T cells, B-cell-depleted T cells, or PBMCs; the material itself was cDNA or gDNA.

Only in-frame clones appear in the TCRdb table, and some are missing; sequencing was by immunoSEQ multiplex PCR. The sample consists of 50,000 to 70,000 clones, roughly 79% of them appearing once. This clonotype originated in a man between 60 and 75 years old with acute or convalescent COVID-19. What was sequenced was peripheral blood.

In DNA, the CDR3 is TGTGCCAGCAGGAACGACAGAATCTATGGCTACACCTTC. Translated: CASRNDRIYGYTF. This chain joins TRBV2 and TRBJ1-2, with a tentative D call TRBD1 (5 bases). Trimming cost V 6 bases and J 4 bases, with 12 bases left between them. There are 13 residues in the CDR3. Germline V gene lookup returns CDR1 SNHLY and CDR2 FYNNEI.